This is a list of T cell receptor beta chains from one sample in a study of identical twins. TCRdb re-derived calls from the 5' RACE reads in MiXCR, one entry per CDR3 protein. The sample lists some 240,000 distinct CDR3 sequences, approximately 8.6% seen once, with less than 4% in the top ten. The sample also formed part of further work on yellow fever vaccine responses in identical twins.

Input material: CD8+ T cells sorted from blood. The receptors here all came from a young woman in good health. The CDR3 runs from the conserved cysteine through the conserved F or W. The D gene is left open where the match is weak. Clone size is stated in some rows and not others, as once, few, many or a class when expanded.

V,size,J,D,DNA,CDR3
TRBV15,NA,TRBJ2-6,NA,TGTGCCACCAGCAGAGGGGTGACAGGTTCGTTTGGGGCCAACGTCCTGACTTTC,CATSRGVTGSFGANVLTF
TRBV4-1,few,TRBJ1-4,NA,TGCGCCAGCAGCCAAGAGAGACTGGGAATGGGGAAACTGTTTTTT,CASSQERLGMGKLFF
TRBV11-3,NA,TRBJ2-3,NA,TGTGCCAGCAGCTTAGGAACAGATTCAGGCACAGATACGCAGTATTTT,CASSLGTDSGTDTQYF
TRBV4-3,many,TRBJ2-4,TRBD2,TGCGCCAGCAGCCAAGATCTTTCAGCGGGAGGCAAAAACATTCAGTACTTC,CASSQDLSAGGKNIQYF
TRBV6-2/TRBV6-3,few,TRBJ1-2,NA,TGTGCCAGCAGTTACTATGGAGGGAGTAACTATGGCTACACCTTC,CASSYYGGSNYGYTF
TRBV10-1,few,TRBJ2-1,NA,TGCGCCAGCAGTGAGTCGTCACCAACCCTCTACAATGAGCAGTTCTTC,CASSESSPTLYNEQFF
TRBV4-3,NA,TRBJ2-4,NA,TGCGCCATCAGGGCCTCGGACTCAAAAAACATTCAGTACTTC,CAIRASDSKNIQYF
TRBV7-2,few,TRBJ2-7,NA,TGTGCCAGCAGCCCGGGGTGGGACGGGAGCTTCGGCTACGAGCAGTACTTC,CASSPGWDGSFGYEQYF
TRBV6-1,NA,TRBJ2-3,NA,TGTGCCAGCAGCCATTACGCGGAAGATACGCAGTATTTT,CASSHYAEDTQYF
TRBV10-2,few,TRBJ1-1,TRBD1,TGCGCCAGCAGTGAGCCCCTGACAGGGCTAAACACTGAAGCTTTCTTT,CASSEPLTGLNTEAFF
TRBV29-1,few,TRBJ2-7,TRBD1,TGCAGCGTTGAAGATCCGGGACAGGGCTGGGAGCAGTACTTC,CSVEDPGQGWEQYF
TRBV29-1,few,TRBJ2-1,TRBD2,TGCAGCGGGACTAGTTTCTATGAGCAGTTCTTC,CSGTSFYEQFF
TRBV27,few,TRBJ2-7,TRBD2,TGTGCCAGCACCCCTAGCGGGAGGGCCTTTTACGAGCAGTACTTC,CASTPSGRAFYEQYF
TRBV14,few,TRBJ1-1,NA,TGTGCCAGCAGCCAAGCCAGGAGTGAAGCTTTCTTT,CASSQARSEAFF
TRBV11-2,NA,TRBJ2-5,NA,TGTGCCAGCAAGGTGGGGGACAAGGAGACCCAGTACTTC,CASKVGDKETQYF
TRBV29-1,many,TRBJ2-3,TRBD2,TGCAGCGTTGACGGACTAGCGGGGGACACAGATACGCAGTATTTT,CSVDGLAGDTDTQYF
TRBV15,many,TRBJ2-7,TRBD2,TGTGCCACCAGCACCCTCTCGACTAGCCGGCCGAACGAGCAGTACTTC,CATSTLSTSRPNEQYF
TRBV7-3,few,TRBJ2-1,TRBD2,TGTGCCACCTCTAGCGGGGAATACAATGAGCAGTTCTTC,CATSSGEYNEQFF
TRBV10-3,many,TRBJ1-2,NA,TGTGCCATCAGTGAGGTTATCGGAGACCTTAACTATGGCTACACCTTC,CAISEVIGDLNYGYTF
TRBV12-3/TRBV12-4,many,TRBJ2-7,TRBD1,TGTGCCAGCCGGGACAGGGGGTATCAGCAGTACTTC,CASRDRGYQQYF
TRBV6-2/TRBV6-3,many,TRBJ2-1,TRBD2,TGTGCCAGCAGCCAACTAGCGGGAGTAGACAATGAGCAGTTCTTC,CASSQLAGVDNEQFF
TRBV27,NA,TRBJ2-3,NA,TGTGCCAGCAGGCCCATTGTGACTACAGATACGCAGTATTTT,CASRPIVTTDTQYF
TRBV7-6,few,TRBJ2-5,NA,TGTGCCAGCAGCCGGTTTGAGGCTCCGGAGACCCAGTACTTC,CASSRFEAPETQYF
TRBV4-3,many,TRBJ2-2,TRBD2,TGCGCCAGCAGCCAACTAGCGGGATTGGGGGAGCTGTTTTTT,CASSQLAGLGELFF
TRBV6-5,many,TRBJ2-7,NA,TGTGCCAGCAGTTACGGCAGGGGCTCCTACGAGCAGTACTTC,CASSYGRGSYEQYF
TRBV12-3/TRBV12-4,many,TRBJ2-7,NA,TGTGCCAGCAGTTTAGAAGGCACACCCGGGAAGGAAGAGCAGTACTTC,CASSLEGTPGKEEQYF
TRBV10-3,NA,TRBJ2-3,TRBD2,TGTGCCATCAGAGAGGGGACTAGCGGGGGTAATACGCAGTATTTT,CAIREGTSGGNTQYF
TRBV20-1,few,TRBJ2-7,NA,TGCAGTGCCGATACGGGACAAGCCTACGAGCAGTACTTC,CSADTGQAYEQYF
TRBV6-1,many,TRBJ2-1,NA,TGTGCCAGCAGTAAGACTGGGGGGAATGAGCAGTTCTTC,CASSKTGGNEQFF
TRBV7-9,few,TRBJ2-7,TRBD1,TGTGCCAGCAGCTTTCAGGGGGCTACCTACGAGCAGTACTTC,CASSFQGATYEQYF